These 28 T cell receptor beta chains share one sample of origin, sequenced in a study of T cells in Graves' hyperthyroidism and ophthalmopathy. Regions amplified from RNA transcripts were the TCR beta CDR3 regions. RT-PCR in the first round (using the HTBI primer set) targeted the TCR CDR3. Each CDR3 protein gets one entry after TCRdb re-called the multiplex PCR reads with MiXCR. Of 750,000 to 950,000 distinct CDR3 sequences in the sample, 38% were seen once. Material for sequencing was blood. The receptor set was obtained from a man aged 18 to 35 with Graves' hyperthyroidism.

There are a few counts of this clonotype. The chain is built from TRBV4-1 and TRBJ1-1, with D possibly being TRBD1 (5 bases). V was pared by 2 bases and J by 5 bases, with 12 bases between. The CDR3 covers 14 residues. Germline-derived CDR1 and CDR2 are MGHRA and YSYEKL. DNA for the CDR3: TGCGCCAGCAGCCAATCGAGGGGAGGGACTGAAGCTTTCTTT. This codes for CASSQSRGGTEAFF.

In DNA form, the CDR3 reads TGTGCCAGCAGCTTAGAGGAGGGAGCCAACGTCCTGACTTTC. This encodes CASSLEEGANVLTF. The chain couples TRBV7-2 to TRBJ2-6, with TRBD2 as a possible D gene (6 bases). This CDR3 comprises 14 residues. V was cut by 1 base and J by 7 bases, with 8 bases left in between. Germline V gene data show CDR1 as SGHTA and CDR2 as FQGNSA. Looking up the rest from reference TRBV7-2 and TRBJ2-6 gives the full variable domain: GAGVSQSPSNKVTEKGKDVELRCDPISGHTALYWYRQSLGQGLEFLIYFQGNSAPDKSGLPSDRFSAERTGGSVSTLTIQRTQQEDSAVYLCASSLEEGANVLTFGAGSRLTVL.

The genes are TRBV29-1 and TRBJ1-2, with 10 bases that match TRBD1. Trimming cost V 6 bases and J 4 bases; bases outside gene matches: 11. In germline, CDR1 is SQVTM, CDR2 ANQGSEA. This CDR3 comprises 15 residues. CDR3 sequence: CSVAGTGAPFYGYTF. The CDR3, as DNA: TGCAGCGTGGCCGGGACAGGGGCTCCTTTCTATGGCTACACCTTC.

This chain connects TRBV24-1 to TRBJ1-2; D is undetermined. The CDR3 contains 14 residues. V shed 1 base and J shed 6 bases, with 11 bases lying between them. Germline CDR1 and CDR2: KGHDR and SFDVKD. Here the CDR3 DNA reads TGTGCCACCAGTGATTTCGACAAGAGGGATGGCTACACCTTC. This sequence encodes CATSDFDKRDGYTF.

V gene TRBV19 combines with J gene TRBJ2-7; 7 nucleotides agree with TRBD1. Trimming at V came to 4 bases and at J to 1 base, leaving 7 bases not matched to a gene. Germline V gene lookup returns CDR1 LNHDA and CDR2 SQIVND (reference sequence). The CDR3 extends over 15 amino acids. CDR3 DNA: TGTGCCAGTAGTAGCCCGGGACAGACGTCCTACGAGCAGTACTTC. Translated: CASSSPGQTSYEQYF.

This clonotype was observed at least ten times. This rearrangement joins TRBV15 to TRBJ2-7, with TRBD1 matching over 7 bases. This CDR3 is built from 15 residues. V trimming: 5 bases; J trimming: 1 base; junction bases outside the gene matches: 8. Per germline, CDR1 LNHNV and CDR2 YYDKDF (reference sequence). The CDR3 DNA sequence: TGTGCCACCAGCTCCAACAGGGGTTTGTCCTACGAGCAGTACTTC. It codes for CATSSNRGLSYEQYF.

This chain connects TRBV29-1 to TRBJ2-5, with D possibly being TRBD1 (6 bases). Germline CDR1 and CDR2: SQVTM and ANQGSEA. The CDR3 is 13 residues long. The germline V and J ends were trimmed by 8 bases and 5 bases, with 18 bases remaining between them. Here the CDR3 reads CSLVTGGRETQYF. In nucleotides, the CDR3 is TGCAGCTTAGTGACAGGTGGCAGGGAGACCCAGTACTTC.

The chain has TRBV6-5 and TRBJ1-1; 12 bases line up with TRBD1. Germline V CDR1 and CDR2: MNHEY, SVGAGI. V shed 6 bases, J shed 9 bases, and the junction held 8 bases outside the gene matches. The CDR3 extends over 14 amino acids. As DNA, the CDR3 is TGTGCCAGCAGGAGGGACAGGGGGCGAGCCCAAGCTTTCTTT. The encoded protein is CASRRDRGRAQAFF.

This clonotype appeared a few times. V is TRBV6-5 and J is TRBJ1-1; D ambiguous. The germline V gene has CDR1 MNHEY and CDR2 SVGAGI. This CDR3 is 16 amino acids long. Deletions cut 7 bases from V and 1 base from J, with 19 bases between. The CDR3 DNA is TGTGCCAGCAACTTACGTCTCGAGGACGGGAACACTGAAGCTTTCTTT. Protein sequence: CASNLRLEDGNTEAFF.

Concerning this clonotype: The junction departs from the called germline gene at one end, perhaps through a read error. V gene TRBV5-1 combines with J gene TRBJ1-2, with a tentative D call TRBD1 (5 bases). The CDR3 spans 14 residues. Germline CDR1 SGHRS, CDR2 YFSETQ. CDR3 in DNA: TGTGCCAGCAGCTCCACAGGTACCCGGGGAGGCTACACCTTC. Translating it yields CASSSTGTRGGYTF.

For this clonotype: It may be a read error: a sequence one base away is much more abundant. The chain combines TRBV2 with TRBJ1-3; D ambiguous. The CDR3 spans 14 residues. Per germline, CDR1 SNHLY and CDR2 FYNNEI. CDR3 in amino acids: CASSLLPTGDTIYF. DNA for the CDR3: TGTGCCAGCAGTTTACTCCCCACTGGAGACACCATATATTTT.

CDR3 sequence: CSASEGKDTGELFF. The CDR3, as DNA: TGCAGTGCTAGTGAGGGCAAAGACACCGGGGAGCTGTTTTTT. The V gene is TRBV20-1, the J gene TRBJ2-2; D possibly corresponds to TRBD2 (5 bases). With 3 bases removed from V and 3 bases from J, the gap between germline ends came to 11 bases. Looked up from germline, CDR1 is DFQATT and CDR2 is SNEGSKA (reference sequence). The CDR3 runs to 14 residues.

This chain links TRBV20-1 with TRBJ1-2; TRBD1 is a possible D gene (5 bases). V was pared by 3 bases and J by 6 bases, with 20 bases between. Germline CDR1 reads DFQATT; CDR2 reads SNEGSKA (reference sequence). The CDR3 sequence is 15 residues long. The CDR3 region has the DNA TGCAGTGCTAGCAGATCGGGACCCCTGGGGGATGGCTACACCTTC. This gives the protein CSASRSGPLGDGYTF.

This clonotype was counted between two and nine times. The chain uses TRBV9 and TRBJ2-7; no clear D. With 4 bases removed from V and 0 bases from J, the gap between germline ends came to 8 bases. The germline CDR1 and CDR2 sequences are SGDLS and YYNGEE. CDR3 length equals 13 residues. Written as DNA, the CDR3 is TGTGCCAGCAGCACATATCCCTCCTACGAGCAGTACTTC. It yields the protein CASSTYPSYEQYF.

The chain couples TRBV7-8 to TRBJ1-1; D call uncertain. The CDR3 has 12 residues. Germline V gene data show CDR1 as SGHVS and CDR2 as FQNEAQ. The ends were cut back, 3 bases at V and 3 bases at J, with 5 bases in the middle. CDR3 nucleotide sequence: TGTGCCAGCAGCTTGCAGTACACTGAAGCTTTCTTT. Its translation: CASSLQYTEAFF.

This clonotype has at least ten counts. The rearrangement uses TRBV7-2 and TRBJ1-6; a possible D gene is TRBD1 (5 bases). The germline V gene has CDR1 SGHTA and CDR2 FQGNSA. This CDR3 comprises 15 residues. Trimming removed 5 bases from V and 8 bases from J, with 16 bases in between. CDR3 sequence: CASSRGAPFDSPLHF. The CDR3 DNA reads TGTGCCAGCAGCCGCGGGGCTCCCTTCGATTCACCCCTCCACTTT.

This rearrangement joins TRBV2 to TRBJ1-2, with D possibly matching TRBD1 (6 bases). The CDR3 has 13 residues. Germline loops: CDR1 SNHLY, CDR2 FYNNEI. V was clipped by 0 bases and J by 7 bases, with 9 bases between them. The CDR3: CASSEAGASGYTF. The CDR3 DNA reads TGTGCCAGCAGTGAAGCGGGGGCCAGTGGCTACACCTTC.

The table lists this clonotype with many counts. The chain couples TRBV20-1 to TRBJ1-1; a weak D match, TRBD1 (6 bases). V was shortened by 4 bases and J by 1 base, with 13 bases between the two germline ends. This CDR3 is 14 amino acids long. Germline V gene sequence: CDR1 DFQATT, CDR2 SNEGSKA (reference sequence). The CDR3 DNA sequence: TGCAGTGCTAAGGACGCGGGGGCGAACACTGAAGCTTTCTTT. Its translation is CSAKDAGANTEAFF.

The chain carries TRBV6-5 and TRBJ1-4, with TRBD1 as a possible D gene (5 bases). Germline-derived CDR1 and CDR2 are MNHEY and SVGAGI. The CDR3 has 13 residues. V shed 6 bases and J shed 14 bases, with 19 bases lying between them. The CDR3 nucleotides are TGTGCCAGCAGCCCGAGACAGCCCTCCGACCTGTTTTTT. Translating it yields CASSPRQPSDLFF.

Worth noting for this clonotype: Given a much more abundant clone one base away, this may be a read error. This sequence joins TRBV10-3 and TRBJ2-7; no definite D call. Germline lookup yields CDR1 ENHRY and CDR2 SYGVKD. The CDR3 sequence is 15 residues long. The ends were cut back, 6 bases at V and 0 bases at J, with 15 bases in the middle. CDR3: CAISRTDSSSYEQYF. The CDR3 DNA follows: TGTGCCATCAGCCGCACAGATTCGAGCTCCTACGAGCAGTACTTC.

This clonotype occurred many times. The chain links TRBV25-1 to TRBJ2-7; 7 bases agree with TRBD1. Germline trimming cut 5 bases from V and 6 bases from J; bases unmatched to any gene: 7. Germline V lookup: CDR1 MGHDK, CDR2 SYGVNS. The CDR3 has 13 residues. CDR3 region: CASSSLDRSEQYF. Here the CDR3 DNA reads TGTGCCAGCAGTTCGTTGGACAGGAGCGAGCAGTACTTC.

This clonotype has a count of ten or more. The chain employs TRBV10-3 and TRBJ1-2; TRBD1 agrees at 7 bases. The CDR3 is 16 residues long. V gave up 6 bases and J gave up 3 bases; unmatched junction bases: 13. Germline CDR1 reads ENHRY; CDR2 reads SYGVKD. The CDR3 coding sequence is TGTGCCATCAGGGAGAGCCAAAGAACAGGGGACTATGGCTACACCTTC. Protein product: CAIRESQRTGDYGYTF.

CDR3 sequence: CASSWGGADEQYF. For the CDR3, the DNA is TGTGCCAGCAGCTGGGGGGGGGCAGACGAGCAGTACTTC. The genes are TRBV7-2 and TRBJ2-7; D perhaps matches TRBD2 (7 bases). The V and J ends lost 4 bases and 5 bases respectively, with 12 bases between them. Germline CDR1 and CDR2: SGHTA and FQGNSA. The CDR3 covers 13 residues.

As concerns this clonotype: An end of the junction does not agree with germline; a read error may underlie this. The chain has TRBV2 and TRBJ2-7, with D uncertain. The CDR3 is made up of 14 amino acids. Germline CDR1 is SNHLY and CDR2 is FYNNEI. CDR3 bases: TGTGCCAGCAGCGAGAGGACGGTCACCTACGGGCAGTACTTC. As protein: CASSERTVTYGQYF.

As concerns this clonotype: Possible read error: a much larger clone is one base away. V usage is TRBV20-1 and J usage is TRBJ1-2; D remains unclear. From germline, CDR1 is DFQATT and CDR2 SNEGSKA (reference sequence). The CDR3 has 12 amino acids. V was shortened by 1 base and J by 5 bases, with 8 bases between the two germline ends. The CDR3 sequence: CSARGRGYGYTF. The CDR3 coding sequence is TGCAGTGCTAGAGGACGGGGATATGGCTACACCTTC.

There are many counts of this clonotype. The rearrangement uses TRBV5-1 and TRBJ1-4; TRBD1 agrees at 8 bases. The J segment lost 5 bases and the V segment lost 5 bases, leaving 8 bases of the junction unmatched. Germline V gives CDR1 SGHRS, CDR2 YFSETQ. The CDR3 is 15 residues long. CDR3 protein: CASRSGTGLNEKLFF. The CDR3 bases are TGCGCCAGCAGATCCGGGACAGGACTAAATGAAAAACTGTTTTTT.

The V call is TRBV10-3, the J call TRBJ2-6; 10 bases agree with TRBD1. The junction had 5 bases not matched to a gene; V was cut back by 11 bases and J by 4 bases. The germline V gene has CDR1 ENHRY and CDR2 SYGVKD. This CDR3 has 14 residues. CDR3 DNA sequence: TGTGCCGTAGGACAGGGGGACGGGGCCAACGTCCTGACTTTC. Protein: CAVGQGDGANVLTF.

This clonotype was found many times. This sequence joins TRBV7-3 and TRBJ2-6; TRBD2 agrees at 7 bases. Germline lookup yields CDR1 SGHTA and CDR2 FQGTGA. The CDR3 loop spans 17 amino acids. V lost 0 bases and J lost 0; bases outside the gene matches: 2. The CDR3: CASSLTGGNSGANVLTF. CDR3 DNA: TGTGCCAGCAGCTTAACGGGGGGGAACTCTGGGGCCAACGTCCTGACTTTC. Based on the CDR3 plus reference TRBV7-3 and TRBJ2-6, the full variable domain is GAGVSQTPSNKVTEKGKYVELRCDPISGHTALYWYRQSLGQGPEFLIYFQGTGAADDSGLPNDRFFAVRPEGSVSTLKIQRTERGDSAVYLCASSLTGGNSGANVLTFGAGSRLTVL.